Below are 13 T cell receptor beta chains sequenced from a single sample in a study of early T cells in non-severe SARS-CoV-2 infection (dated by TCRdb to the early 2020s). Libraries were prepared through 5' RACE. These reads were obtained on a NextSeq 500. The raw public data were reprocessed by TCRdb itself: fastp quality trimming at Q25, MiXCR clonotype calling, in-frame beta chains only. Each entry merges the rows of one CDR3 protein and shows their most common DNA and genes. The sample table records roughly 67,000 distinct CDR3 sequences; roughly an eighth of these occur just once. In total, the top ten clones hold approximately 1.7% of the sample. The material sequenced was whole blood. The receptor set was obtained from an adult who was a healthcare worker with PCR-confirmed SARS-CoV-2 infection or an uninfected control (not recorded which).

The sample holds many counts of this clonotype. This chain connects TRBV20-1 to TRBJ1-1; no definite D call. The CDR3 is 12 amino acids. The germline CDR1 and CDR2 sequences are DFQATT and SNEGSKA (reference sequence). Trimming removed 3 bases from V and 4 bases from J, with 9 bases in between. CDR3 coding DNA: TGCAGTGCTAGTTATGGCGGCACTGAAGCTTTCTTT. This encodes CSASYGGTEAFF.

The chain couples TRBV6-4 to TRBJ1-2; D is possibly TRBD1 (6 bases). The germline CDR1 and CDR2 sequences are MRHNA and SNTAGT. The CDR3 spans 16 residues. V was pared by 6 bases and J by 5 bases, with 22 bases between. The CDR3 region is CASSPSATGEGYGYTF. The DNA of the CDR3 is TGTGCCAGCAGCCCATCTGCGACAGGTGAAGGGTATGGCTACACCTTC.

This clonotype occurred many times. V usage is TRBV2 and J usage is TRBJ1-4, with D hard to call. CDR1 SNHLY and CDR2 FYNNEI come from the germline V gene. This CDR3 has 12 amino acids. Trimming took off 7 bases at V and 3 bases at J, with 6 bases between the two ends. The chain's CDR3 is CASTAPNEKLFF. The CDR3 region has the DNA TGTGCCAGCACGGCCCCTAATGAAAAACTGTTTTTT.

In this sample, this clonotype turned up many times. V and J are TRBV13 and TRBJ2-3, with 7 bases identical to TRBD2. From germline, CDR1 is PRHDT and CDR2 FYEKMQ (reference sequence). The trim removed 4 bases at V and 5 bases at J, leaving 15 bases unmatched. The length of the CDR3 is 17 residues. The CDR3 DNA is TGTGCCAGCAGCTCAAAGAGCGGGGAGGCCGGGGTAGATACGCAGTATTTT. Residues: CASSSKSGEAGVDTQYF.

This clonotype has a handful of counts. The chain is built from TRBV12-3 or TRBV12-4 and TRBJ1-1; no clear D. The CDR3 loop spans 13 amino acids. The ends were cut back, 2 bases at V and 6 bases at J, with 10 bases in the middle. The CDR3 bases are TGTGCCAGCAGTTTAACGGCATACTCTGAAGCTTTCTTT. Protein product: CASSLTAYSEAFF.

The gene calls are TRBV30 and TRBJ1-6, with D uncertain. The germline CDR1 and CDR2 sequences are GTSNPN and SVGIG (reference sequence). Trimming left V 4 bases short and J 7 bases short, with 11 bases between. The CDR3 is made up of 13 amino acids. The CDR3 nucleotides read TGTGCCTGGAACTTCGTTGGAAATTCACCCCTCCACTTT. This codes for CAWNFVGNSPLHF. Using reference TRBV30 and TRBJ1-6 for the parts outside the CDR3, the full variable domain is SQTIHQWPATLVQPVGSPLSLECTVEGTSNPNLYWYRQAAGRGLQLLFYSVGIGQISSEVPQNLSASRPQDRQFILSSKKLLLSDSGFYLCAWNFVGNSPLHFGNGTRLTVT.

V gene TRBV11-2 combines with J gene TRBJ2-7; D is perhaps TRBD2 (5 bases). Trimming stripped 5 bases from V and 4 bases from J, with 18 bases between. CDR1 is SGHAT and CDR2 is FQNNGV in the germline V gene. CDR3 length equals 15 residues. CDR3 coding DNA: TGTGCCAGCAGCGGGGAGCTAGCACCTAATTACGAGCAGTACTTC. Protein sequence: CASSGELAPNYEQYF.

This clonotype was recorded at least ten times. V and J are TRBV20-1 and TRBJ1-2; D remains unclear. This CDR3 has 14 residues. Germline CDR1 DFQATT, CDR2 SNEGSKA (reference sequence). V was clipped by 3 bases and J by 7 bases, with 18 bases between them. CDR3 in DNA: TGCAGTGCTAGGAGAGGTTCAGCCTCTTTTGGCTACACCTTC. This translates into CSARRGSASFGYTF.

This clonotype was recorded a few times. The V and J genes are TRBV6-2 or TRBV6-3 and TRBJ2-5, with 8 bases that match TRBD2. The CDR3 runs to 16 residues. The ends lost 5 bases at V and 2 bases at J; junction bases unmatched: 10. From germline, CDR1 is MNHEY and CDR2 SVGEGT. CDR3 DNA sequence: TGTGCCAGCAGTCCGGGACTAGGGACAATTCAAGAGACCCAGTACTTC. It yields the protein CASSPGLGTIQETQYF.

Many counts were recorded for this clonotype. The chain recombines TRBV29-1 with TRBJ1-1; a possible D gene is TRBD1 (6 bases). The length of the CDR3 is 14 residues. V was clipped by 4 bases and J by 5 bases, with 17 bases between them. Per germline, CDR1 SQVTM and CDR2 ANQGSEA. DNA for the CDR3: TGCAGCGTTGGAAGACAGGTGGGAGGGACTGAAGCTTTCTTT. It translates to CSVGRQVGGTEAFF. Full variable domain (missing parts from reference TRBV29-1 and TRBJ1-1): SAVISQKPSRDICQRGTSLTIQCQVDSQVTMMFWYRQQPGQSLTLIATANQGSEATYESGFVIDKFPISRPNLTFSTLTVSNMSPEDSSIYLCSVGRQVGGTEAFFGQGTRLTVV.

A few counts support this clonotype. The gene calls are TRBV6-2 or TRBV6-3 and TRBJ2-7; 10 nucleotides line up with TRBD1. Germline V lookup: CDR1 MNHEY, CDR2 SVGEGT. The CDR3 runs 14 residues. V trimming: 8 bases; J trimming: 6 bases; junction bases outside the gene matches: 10. The DNA of the CDR3 is TGTGCCAGCTTCGACCGGGGACAGGGGAGCGAGCAGTACTTC. It specifies CASFDRGQGSEQYF.

This clonotype was picked up many times. The rearrangement joins TRBV5-1 to TRBJ2-2; 9 nucleotides align to TRBD1. This CDR3 is 15 amino acids long. Germline CDR1 is SGHRS and CDR2 is YFSETQ. J gave up 6 bases and V 4 bases, and 7 bases lay outside the gene matches. The CDR3 DNA reads TGCGCCAGCAGCCCGGGGACAGGGTTCGCCGGGGAGCTGTTTTTT. Translated, it gives CASSPGTGFAGELFF.

This sequence joins TRBV19 and TRBJ2-3; the D gene is possibly TRBD1 (6 bases). V lost 6 bases and J 1 base, leaving 11 bases between the germline ends. The germline CDR1 and CDR2 sequences are LNHDA and SQIVND (reference sequence). The CDR3 contains 14 residues. The CDR3 here is CASRLTGGTDTQYF. The CDR3 DNA sequence: TGTGCCAGTAGGCTGACAGGAGGCACAGATACGCAGTATTTT.